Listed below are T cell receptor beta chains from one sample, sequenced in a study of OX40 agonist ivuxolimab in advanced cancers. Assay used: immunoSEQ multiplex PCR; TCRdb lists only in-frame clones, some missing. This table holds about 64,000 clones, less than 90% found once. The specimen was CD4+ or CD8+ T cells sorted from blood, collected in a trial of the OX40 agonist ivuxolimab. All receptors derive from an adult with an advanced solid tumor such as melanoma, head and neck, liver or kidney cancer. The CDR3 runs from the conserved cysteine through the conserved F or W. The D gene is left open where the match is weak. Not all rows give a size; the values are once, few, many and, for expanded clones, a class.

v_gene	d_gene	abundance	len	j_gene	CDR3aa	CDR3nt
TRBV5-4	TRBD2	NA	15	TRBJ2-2	CASSLLSGSVGELFF	TGTGCCAGCAGCTTGTTAAGCGGGAGTGTCGGGGAGCTGTTTTTT
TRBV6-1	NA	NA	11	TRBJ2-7	CASSRFYEQYF	TGTGCCAGCAGTCGATTTTACGAGCAGTACTTC
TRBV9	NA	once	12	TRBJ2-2	CASSVNTGELFF	TGTGCCAGCAGCGTAAACACCGGGGAGCTGTTTTTT
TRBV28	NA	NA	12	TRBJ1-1	CASSLLSTEAFF	TGTGCCAGCAGTTTGTTGAGTACTGAAGCTTTCTTT
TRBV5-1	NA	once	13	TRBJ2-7	CASSLDTPREQYF	TGCGCCAGCAGCCTGGACACCCCCCGGGAGCAGTACTTC
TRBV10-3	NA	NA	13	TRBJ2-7	CAINPGPNYEQYF	TGTGCCATCAATCCCGGACCAAACTACGAGCAGTACTTC
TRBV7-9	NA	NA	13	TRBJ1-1	CASSAQMNTEAFF	TGTGCCAGCAGCGCACAGATGAACACTGAAGCTTTCTTT
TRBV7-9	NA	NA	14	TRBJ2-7	CASSLHGGTYEQYF	TGTGCCAGCAGCTTACATGGCGGGACCTACGAGCAGTACTTC
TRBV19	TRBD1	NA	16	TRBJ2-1	CASSTQQGSSYNEQFF	TGTGCCAGTAGTACCCAACAGGGGAGCTCCTACAATGAGCAGTTCTTC
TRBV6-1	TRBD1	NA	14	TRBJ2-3	CASKTGGDTDTQYF	TGTGCCAGTAAAACAGGGGGCGACACAGATACGCAGTATTTT
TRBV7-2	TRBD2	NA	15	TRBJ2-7	CASSLMLAGVGEQYF	TGTGCCAGCAGCTTAATGTTAGCGGGAGTGGGCGAGCAGTACTTC
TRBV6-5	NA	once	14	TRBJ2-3	CASSVPGLDSAQYF	TGTGCCAGCAGTGTTCCGGGACTCGATTCGGCGCAGTATTTT
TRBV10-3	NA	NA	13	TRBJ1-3	CAIGVVSGNTIYF	TGTGCCATCGGGGTCGTCTCTGGAAACACCATATATTTT
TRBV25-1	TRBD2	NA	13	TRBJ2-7	CASIGRGGGEQYF	TGTGCCAGCATTGGTCGGGGGGGAGGCGAGCAGTACTTC
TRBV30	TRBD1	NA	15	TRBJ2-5	CAWSTGQGRGKTQYF	TGTGCCTGGAGCACCGGACAGGGAAGGGGGAAGACCCAGTACTTC
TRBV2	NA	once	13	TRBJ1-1	CASSAVPNTEAFF	TGTGCCAGCAGTGCAGTTCCGAACACTGAAGCTTTCTTT
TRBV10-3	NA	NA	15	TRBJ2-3	CAISDSGRNTDTQYF	TGTGCCATCAGTGATTCGGGCAGAAACACAGATACGCAGTATTTT
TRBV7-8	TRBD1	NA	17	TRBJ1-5	CASSLGSRGQGYQPQHF	TGTGCCAGCAGCTTAGGAAGCAGGGGACAGGGCTATCAGCCCCAGCATTTT
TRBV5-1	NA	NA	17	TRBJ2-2	CASSLVGQRANTGELFF	TGCGCCAGCAGCTTGGTGGGCCAGCGGGCGAACACCGGGGAGCTGTTTTTT
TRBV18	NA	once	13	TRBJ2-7	CVSSRDTAYEQYF	TGTGTCAGCTCACGAGACACTGCCTACGAGCAGTACTTC